This T cell receptor beta chain comes out of a study of early T cells in non-severe SARS-CoV-2 infection. At the level of the study: Sequencing of unsorted whole blood was done on bulk RNA, leaving chains unpaired. Whole-study findings and limits: VDJdb matches were skewed toward anti-spike CD8 T cell responses.

The CDR3 covers 13 residues. Germline values: CDR1 MNHEY, CDR2 SMNVEV (reference sequence). The V end lost 2 bases, the J end lost 3 bases, and 2 bases lay between the germline ends. Individually, cDNA molecules had unique molecular identifiers attached to them. MiXCR, run by TCRdb on the 5' RACE reads, gives a single entry per CDR3 protein. The repertoire consists of about 47,000 distinct CDR3 sequences, with around 9.6% occurring once and the leading ten covering roughly 5.7%. This clonotype is categorized as large. The antigen is not known. Sequencing was performed on whole blood, taken at baseline. This clonotype originated in an adult who was a healthcare worker with PCR-confirmed SARS-CoV-2 infection or an uninfected control (not recorded which). This chain joins TRBV27 and TRBJ2-6; D is ambiguous. Here the CDR3 reads CASSLSGANVLTF. For the CDR3, the DNA is TGTGCCAGCAGTTTAAGTGGGGCCAACGTCCTGACTTTC.